This paragraph reports one TCR beta chain. Its antigen is still unknown. Nothing much larger sits one base from this clone, and base qualities are not available. The CDR3 spans 14 residues, from the cysteine through the phenylalanine. Just the 42-base CDR3 DNA is kept, in frame starting at base 1. The CDR3 regions of human TCRbeta chains were analyzed by immunosequencing. On the study's bioinformatics: Repertoire TCRs were matched against a reference library of SARS-CoV-2-specific TCRs generated with the MIRA antigen-specificity platform. Breadth meant the fraction of unique TCRs that were SARS-CoV-2-associated, whereas depth meant the fraction of total T cells that were SARS-CoV-2-associated. Using the MIRA data, every spike-specific TCR was mapped to the spike region that the TCR reacted to and assigned to either a CD4 or a CD8 class. Log10-transformed breadth and depth values were compared by one-way ANOVA with Sidak's multiple comparisons tests. In its TCRdb copy, this immuneACCESS table keeps in-frame sequences only and misses some clones. Where compared with another copy, unresolved V genes explain less than half of these, and the others have no known cause. The V and J calls and the clone size are those of that table, but D and trimming were determined from the DNA. This sample holds roughly 100,000 clones; more than 70% were observed only once. Of the sample, 9% to 9.5% is held by the ten largest clones.

The time point label for this specimen denotes: baseline before first vaccination. Vaccinee samples came from UK trials COV001 and COV002, including a single-blind randomized controlled phase 2/3 trial of AZD1222 (ChAdOx1 nCoV-19) in healthy adults. For TCRbeta chain sequencing, PBMC samples were collected from trial participants at day 0 and at day 28 after the second dose. This entry comes from a study of T cell responses to AZD1222 COVID-19 vaccine (dated by TCRdb to the early 2020s). Context from the whole study: AZD1222 recipients whose second dose came at about 4 weeks and those whose second dose came at about 12 weeks were combined into one group, since spike-specific TCR depth and breadth did not differ between the two schedules. A total of just over 230 trial participants underwent TCR sequencing, of whom about 200 had received two doses of AZD1222 and around 25 had received two doses of the MenACWY control vaccine. Trial participants were enrolled into age subgroups of 18-55, 56-69 and 70-plus years, which contained roughly 150, 30 and 60 TCR-sequenced participants, respectively.

On the study overall, not on this receptor specifically: Because no day 14 peak-response samples were available, repertoires were characterized only after the peak T cell response. Reportedly, close to half of the unique spike-specific TCRs recognized epitopes lying outside the regions that are mutated in the B.1.351 and B.1.1.7 variants. In the small 56-69-year group, the increase in depth fell short of significance, most likely because of low power. After two AZD1222 doses, both the breadth and the depth of spike-specific TCRs were significantly higher than at day 0 and than in MenACWY recipients. The whole spike protein was spanned by vaccine-associated CD4 TCRs, and dominant responses were seen in regions 160-218 and 743-854. Participants were mostly white British, with more females than males. The authors suggested clonal diversity may have been underestimated. Conclusions about previously exposed vaccinees are limited, since just 6 or 7 AZD1222 recipients were seropositive for SARS-CoV-2 at baseline.

The source material was peripheral blood, sampled on day 0 of AZD1222 vaccination. The TCR originated in an adult in good health. The sequence links TRBV21-1 to TRBJ1-5; the table calls TRBD1, which could not be checked here. TRBV21-1 is labeled a pseudogene. The DNA reads TGTGCCAGTGGGACAGGGGGATGCAATCAGCCCCAGCATTTT. It specifies CASGTGGCNQPQHF.